A selection of T cell receptor beta chains follows, all from one sample in a study of shared clonotypes between healthy human individuals. Sequenced by immunoSEQ multiplex PCR; TCRdb stores in-frame clones only, minus some. Among around 500,000 clones listed, 60% to 85% were seen once. The source material was PBMCs. The receptors come from a woman between 35 and 50 years old in good health. Some clones in this sample may be carry-over from other donors' samples. Each CDR3 is given with its conserved first and last residue.

J: TRBJ1-1
V: TRBV6-6
CDR3: CASSYTQTGEAFF

J: TRBJ2-3
V: TRBV18
CDR3: CASSLQGIADTQYF

J: TRBJ2-1
V: TRBV5-1
CDR3: CASSLLALGSYNEQFF

J: TRBJ1-1
V: TRBV10-3
CDR3: CAISELGGATEAFF

J: TRBJ1-5
V: TRBV27
CDR3: CASSFAGLNSNQPQHF

J: TRBJ2-7
V: TRBV7-8
CDR3: CASSFALTRGEQYF

J: TRBJ2-1
V: TRBV4-2
CDR3: CASSLYSRGGNYNEQFF

J: TRBJ2-7
V: TRBV5-4
CDR3: CASKPRDSRYEQYF

J: TRBJ2-7
V: TRBV6-1
CDR3: CASSDLSSLSSYF

J: TRBJ1-4
V: TRBV5-1
CDR3: CASSLATATNEKLFF

J: TRBJ2-7
V: TRBV7-6
CDR3: CASSLAGGLSYEQYF

J: TRBJ2-3
V: TRBV7-2
CDR3: CASSYGGAGVRDTQYF

J: TRBJ2-2
V: TRBV2
CDR3: CASTGTSGSAGELFF

J: TRBJ2-1
V: TRBV29-1
CDR3: CSVKDNEQFF

J: TRBJ2-7
V: TRBV5-4
CDR3: CASSLAGFNEQYF

J: TRBJ2-1
V: TRBV7-2
CDR3: CASSRRTSGSSYNEQFF

J: TRBJ2-7
V: TRBV6-5
CDR3: CASSYSGLAGTDEQYF

J: TRBJ1-1
V: TRBV6-5
CDR3: CASRQRTGWAEAFF

J: TRBJ2-1
V: TRBV27
CDR3: CASSSRQDNEQFF

J: TRBJ2-7
V: TRBV7-8
CDR3: CASSLQGAESYEQYF

J: TRBJ2-5
V: TRBV18
CDR3: CASSGTTGQETQYF

J: TRBJ2-2
V: TRBV7-9
CDR3: CASSASPTGELFF